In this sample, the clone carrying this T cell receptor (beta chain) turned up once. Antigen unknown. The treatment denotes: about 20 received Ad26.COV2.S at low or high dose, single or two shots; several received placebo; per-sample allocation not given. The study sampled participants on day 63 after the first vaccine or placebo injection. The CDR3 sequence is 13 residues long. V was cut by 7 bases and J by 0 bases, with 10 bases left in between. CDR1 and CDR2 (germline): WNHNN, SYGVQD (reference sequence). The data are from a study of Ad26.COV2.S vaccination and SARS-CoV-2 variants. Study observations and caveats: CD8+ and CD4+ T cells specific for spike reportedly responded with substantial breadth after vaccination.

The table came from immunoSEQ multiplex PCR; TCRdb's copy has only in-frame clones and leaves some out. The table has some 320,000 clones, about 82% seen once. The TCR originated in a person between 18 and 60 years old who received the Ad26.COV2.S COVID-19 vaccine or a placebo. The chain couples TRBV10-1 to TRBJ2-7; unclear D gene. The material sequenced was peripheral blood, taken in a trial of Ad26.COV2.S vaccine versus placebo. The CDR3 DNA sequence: TGCGCCAGCACTTCTAGGGACTCCTACGAGCAGTACTTC. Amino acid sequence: CASTSRDSYEQYF.